These 31 T cell receptor beta chains were sequenced from one sample in a study of T cells after yellow fever vaccination. Each CDR3 protein gets one entry after TCRdb re-called the 5' RACE reads with MiXCR. Of nearly 350,000 distinct CDR3 sequences in the sample, roughly 8% were seen once. Sequenced here: PBMCs, sampled more than 35 days after the first yellow fever vaccination. The receptors were gathered from a man aged 18 to 30 who received the YFV17D yellow fever vaccine.

A few counts support this clonotype. The genes are TRBV7-2 and TRBJ2-5; 11 positions match TRBD2. The CDR3 totals 15 residues. Germline lookup yields CDR1 SGHTA and CDR2 FQGNSA. Trimming removed 7 bases from V and 5 bases from J; junction bases left unmatched: 9. The CDR3 sequence is CASKGISGGAETQYF. The CDR3 DNA sequence: TGTGCCAGCAAAGGAATTAGCGGGGGGGCCGAGACCCAGTACTTC. The variable domain in full, completed from reference TRBV7-2 and TRBJ2-5, reads GAGVSQSPSNKVTEKGKDVELRCDPISGHTALYWYRQSLGQGLEFLIYFQGNSAPDKSGLPSDRFSAERTGGSVSTLTIQRTQQEDSAVYLCASKGISGGAETQYFGPGTRLLVL.

Only a few counts were recorded for this clonotype. The gene calls are TRBV7-2 and TRBJ1-1; 7 nucleotides match TRBD1. The CDR3 extends over 15 amino acids. Per germline, CDR1 SGHTA and CDR2 FQGNSA. V was clipped by 4 bases and J by 6 bases; unmatched bases: 11. The CDR3 is CASSSRQGMVAEAFF. DNA of the CDR3: TGTGCCAGCAGCTCCCGACAGGGAATGGTGGCTGAAGCTTTCTTT.

The chain employs TRBV6-1 and TRBJ2-1, with D maybe TRBD1 (5 bases). Germline V gives CDR1 MNHNS, CDR2 SASEGT. The CDR3 contains 16 residues. With 5 bases removed from V and 4 bases from J, the gap between germline ends came to 18 bases. CDR3 sequence (DNA): TGTGCCAGCAGTCCCCGGGTCAAGGGGTTTTACAATGAGCAGTTCTTC. Protein: CASSPRVKGFYNEQFF.

This clonotype was observed a few times. This chain links TRBV6-2 or TRBV6-3 with TRBJ2-1; D gene ambiguous. V was shortened by 7 bases and J by 10 bases, with 14 bases between the two germline ends. The CDR3 is 12 amino acids. In germline, CDR1 is MNHEY, CDR2 SVGEGT. Here the CDR3 DNA reads TGTGCCAGCAAAAGGGATAGCCGGGAGCAGTTCTTC. The encoded protein is CASKRDSREQFF.

This rearrangement joins TRBV7-8 to TRBJ1-1; D is unclear. The CDR3 totals 13 residues. CDR1 and CDR2 from the germline V gene are SGHVS and FQNEAQ. The V end was cut by 1 base, the J end by 6 bases, with 9 bases between. The CDR3 DNA is TGTGCCAGCAGCTTAGTGTCCAGTCCTGAAGCTTTCTTT. This sequence encodes CASSLVSSPEAFF.

The gene calls are TRBV6-2 or TRBV6-3 and TRBJ2-2; TRBD1 agrees at 9 bases. This CDR3 has 15 amino acids. CDR1 and CDR2 (germline): MNHEY, SVGEGT. V dropped 6 bases and J dropped 1; count of bases not matched to a gene: 3. Here the CDR3 reads CASRGTGKNTGELFF. CDR3 nucleotide sequence: TGTGCCAGCAGAGGGACAGGGAAGAACACCGGGGAGCTGTTTTTT.

V and J are TRBV12-3 or TRBV12-4 and TRBJ2-3; no firm D call. The V end lost 1 base, the J end lost 0 bases, and 11 bases lay between the germline ends. The CDR3 runs to 16 residues. The CDR3: CASSLGLIDSTDTQYF. CDR3 bases: TGTGCCAGCAGTTTAGGGCTTATTGATAGCACAGATACGCAGTATTTT.

The V call is TRBV7-2, the J call TRBJ2-5, with a possible D match to TRBD2 (5 bases). Germline CDR1 and CDR2: SGHTA and FQGNSA. V dropped 3 bases and J dropped 5 bases, with 10 bases sitting between them. This CDR3 comprises 13 residues. The CDR3 DNA is TGTGCCAGCAGCTTTAGGGAGTGGGAGACCCAGTACTTC. This translates into CASSFREWETQYF.

This clonotype was counted only a few times. This sequence joins TRBV6-5 and TRBJ1-1, with D possibly TRBD1 on 6 matching bases. CDR3 length: 15 residues. The germline CDR1 and CDR2 sequences are MNHEY and SVGAGI. Trimming took off 0 bases at V and 5 bases at J, with 13 bases between the two ends. This CDR3 is CASSYSEGVGTEAFF. The CDR3 DNA reads as TGTGCCAGCAGTTACTCGGAGGGGGTCGGGACTGAAGCTTTCTTT.

The V and J genes are TRBV20-1 and TRBJ2-5; 16 bases map to TRBD2. Germline V gives CDR1 DFQATT, CDR2 SNEGSKA (reference sequence). The J segment lost 5 bases and the V segment lost 4 bases, leaving 13 bases of the junction unmatched. The CDR3 is 18 residues long. The CDR3 protein is CSANAPGLAGGPMETQYF. The CDR3 DNA follows: TGCAGTGCTAACGCTCCGGGACTAGCGGGGGGGCCGATGGAGACCCAGTACTTC.

This clonotype was seen more than once but under ten times. The rearrangement uses TRBV10-3 and TRBJ2-1, with D uncertain. Trimming took off 3 bases at V and 0 bases at J, with 18 bases between the two ends. CDR1 is ENHRY, CDR2 SYGVKD, per germline. The CDR3 has 18 amino acids. The DNA for the CDR3 is TGTGCCATCAGTGAAGAATACGGACCGTTAAGCTCCTACAATGAGCAGTTCTTC. It encodes CAISEEYGPLSSYNEQFF.

The chain links TRBV15 to TRBJ2-5, with 7 bases fitting TRBD2. Germline trimming cut 3 bases from V and 7 bases from J; bases unmatched to any gene: 11. The CDR3 is 15 residues long. Per germline, CDR1 LNHNV and CDR2 YYDKDF (reference sequence). CDR3 DNA sequence: TGTGCCACCAGCAGGGATCCCCTTGGCGGGAGGACCCAGTACTTC. Translating it yields CATSRDPLGGRTQYF.

The V and J genes are TRBV9 and TRBJ2-3; 7 bases agree with TRBD2. The trim removed 0 bases at V and 2 bases at J, leaving 12 bases unmatched. In germline, CDR1 is SGDLS, CDR2 YYNGEE. This CDR3 comprises 18 residues. The CDR3 spells CASSVARGGRLYTDTQYF. The CDR3 region has the DNA TGTGCCAGCAGCGTAGCTCGGGGCGGGAGACTGTACACAGATACGCAGTATTTT.

This clonotype was seen ten or more times. V gene TRBV12-3 or TRBV12-4 combines with J gene TRBJ2-5; 9 nucleotides line up with TRBD2. This CDR3 region has 14 residues. With V trimmed by 6 bases and J by 4 bases, 6 bases remained unmatched. Here the CDR3 reads CASSRRGGGETQYF. The CDR3 DNA reads TGTGCCAGCAGCCGGCGGGGGGGCGGAGAGACCCAGTACTTC.

The chain carries TRBV5-1 and TRBJ2-2; D remains unclear. Trimming pared 1 base from V and 6 bases from J, leaving 10 bases between. The length of the CDR3 is 14 residues. Germline V gives CDR1 SGHRS, CDR2 YFSETQ. As DNA, the CDR3 is TGCGCCAGCAGCTTGATTCCCGGTCCCGGGGAGCTGTTTTTT. It is translated as CASSLIPGPGELFF.

The chain links TRBV5-1 to TRBJ2-7; 7 nucleotides align to TRBD1. CDR1 is SGHRS, CDR2 YFSETQ, per germline. V was clipped by 4 bases and J by 5 bases; unmatched bases: 12. This CDR3 contains 15 residues. The CDR3 sequence is CASSIQQGPVDEQYV. DNA of the CDR3: TGCGCCAGCAGCATACAACAGGGGCCGGTGGACGAGCAGTACGTC.

There are many counts of this clonotype. The rearrangement links TRBV5-6 to TRBJ2-3, with TRBD1 as a possible D gene (6 bases). CDR1 is SGHDT and CDR2 is YYEEEE in the germline V gene. The CDR3 runs to 14 residues. Trimming left V 6 bases short and J 2 bases short, with 13 bases between. This CDR3 reads CASKEGQYTDTQYF. In DNA, the CDR3 is TGTGCCAGCAAGGAAGGACAGTACACAGATACGCAGTATTTT.

The CDR3 is CASSGSGVGAGELFF. The DNA for the CDR3 is TGTGCCAGCAGTGGTAGCGGGGTAGGGGCCGGGGAGCTGTTTTTT. The chain joins TRBV2 to TRBJ2-2; TRBD2 matches 8 bases. Trimming cost V 4 bases and J 6 bases; bases outside gene matches: 7. Germline CDR1 and CDR2: SNHLY and FYNNEI. The CDR3 spans 15 residues.

This clonotype was counted ten times or more. The V and J genes are TRBV28 and TRBJ2-1; 9 nucleotides align to TRBD1. Germline V gene data show CDR1 as MDHEN and CDR2 as SYDVKM. The CDR3 is 15 residues long. V lost 5 bases, J lost 1 base, and 3 bases stayed unmatched. CDR3 DNA sequence: TGTGCCAGCAGTACCGGGACAGGGTCCTACAATGAGCAGTTCTTC. Translation gives CASSTGTGSYNEQFF.

The chain links TRBV6-1 to TRBJ1-3; D uncertain. This CDR3 spans 18 amino acids. Deletions cut 5 bases from V and 0 bases from J, with 20 bases between. Per the germline V gene, CDR1 is MNHNS and CDR2 is SASEGT. The CDR3 bases are TGTGCCAGCAGTACCTGGATAGGGCGCTCTTCCTCTGGAAACACCATATATTTT. Translating gives CASSTWIGRSSSGNTIYF.

This clonotype appeared many times. The chain is built from TRBV7-2 and TRBJ2-7; D might be TRBD1 or TRBD2, each matching 5 bases. Trimming stripped 4 bases from V and 5 bases from J, with 18 bases between. The CDR3 length is 15 residues. Per germline, CDR1 SGHTA and CDR2 FQGNSA. The CDR3 protein is CASSWDPPPWDEQYF. The CDR3, as DNA: TGTGCCAGCAGCTGGGACCCACCTCCTTGGGACGAGCAGTACTTC.

This clonotype was recorded a few times. The chain couples TRBV29-1 to TRBJ2-1, with D perhaps assigned TRBD1 or TRBD2 (6 bases each). V was pared by 4 bases and J by 5 bases, with 15 bases between. CDR1 and CDR2 (germline): SQVTM, ANQGSEA. This CDR3 is built from 14 residues. In DNA, the CDR3 is TGCAGCGTTGGTAAGGGGGGCCATGACAATGAGCAGTTCTTC. Translated: CSVGKGGHDNEQFF.

The chain carries TRBV20-1 and TRBJ1-5; D is undetermined. The CDR3 loop spans 14 amino acids. V was cut by 5 bases and J by 0 bases, with 11 bases left in between. Germline loops: CDR1 DFQATT, CDR2 SNEGSKA (reference sequence). DNA for the CDR3: TGCAGTGCTGGCCGCTCGGGTAGCAATCAGCCCCAGCATTTT. Residues: CSAGRSGSNQPQHF.

J is TRBJ2-2 and V is TRBV7-8, with 7 bases lining up with TRBD2. V lost 6 bases to trimming and J lost 5 bases; unmatched junction nucleotides: 3. CDR3 length equals 13 residues. The germline V gene has CDR1 SGHVS and CDR2 FQNEAQ. CDR3 sequence (DNA): TGTGCCAGCAGGCCGGGGGGAACCGGGGAGCTGTTTTTT. Translated, it gives CASRPGGTGELFF.

This clonotype was observed a few times. The chain recombines TRBV5-1 with TRBJ2-1, with a tentative D call TRBD1 (5 bases). Trimming took off 0 bases at V and 6 bases at J, with 10 bases between the two ends. The CDR3 totals 14 residues. The germline V gene encodes CDR1 SGHRS and CDR2 YFSETQ. This CDR3 reads CASSLVRQGNEQFF. Written as DNA, the CDR3 is TGCGCCAGCAGCTTGGTCCGGCAGGGCAATGAGCAGTTCTTC.

There are a few counts of this clonotype. This chain joins TRBV6-2 or TRBV6-3 and TRBJ1-2, with D unclear. CDR1 and CDR2 (germline): MNHEY, SVGEGT. The CDR3 contains 13 residues. V lost 5 bases and J 2 bases, leaving 9 bases between the germline ends. The CDR3 nucleotides are TGTGCCAGCAGTAACCGGGTGAACTATGGCTACACCTTC. Protein product: CASSNRVNYGYTF.

The sample holds many counts of this clonotype. The chain recombines TRBV5-1 with TRBJ1-1; weak D call: TRBD1 (6 bases). V lost 0 bases and J lost 1, with 10 bases in between. Germline V lookup: CDR1 SGHRS, CDR2 YFSETQ. The CDR3 is 15 residues long. The CDR3 DNA is TGCGCCAGCAGCTTGGAGGACAGAGAGAACACTGAAGCTTTCTTT. Amino acids: CASSLEDRENTEAFF. The full variable domain, completed using reference TRBV5-1 and TRBJ1-1, is KAGVTQTPRYLIKTRGQQVTLSCSPISGHRSVSWYQQTPGQGLQFLFEYFSETQRNKGNFPGRFSGRQFSNSRSEMNVSTLELGDSALYLCASSLEDRENTEAFFGQGTRLTVV.

This clonotype was recorded a few times. The chain couples TRBV27 to TRBJ2-3, with D uncertain. There are 15 residues in the CDR3. V dropped 5 bases and J dropped 1 base, with 13 bases sitting between them. The V gene's germline CDR1 is MNHEY and CDR2 SMNVEV (reference sequence). The CDR3: CASSVDLPGTDTQYF. The CDR3 region has the DNA TGTGCCAGCAGTGTCGACTTACCAGGCACAGATACGCAGTATTTT.

This chain connects TRBV6-1 to TRBJ1-1, with 8 bases identical to TRBD1. The J segment lost 1 base and the V segment lost 6 bases, leaving 7 bases of the junction unmatched. Germline assignment: CDR1 MNHNS and CDR2 SASEGT. This CDR3 has 15 residues. The CDR3 region has the DNA TGTGCCAGCAGACGTCCGGGACAGGCGAACACTGAAGCTTTCTTT. Its protein is CASRRPGQANTEAFF.

This clonotype was seen only a few times. V gene TRBV2 combines with J gene TRBJ2-3; TRBD1 might be the D (6 bases). Trimming cost V 8 bases and J 6 bases, with 9 bases left between them. In germline, CDR1 is SNHLY, CDR2 FYNNEI. The length of the CDR3 is 11 residues. Written as DNA, the CDR3 is TGTGCCAGCGGCAGGGGTGATACGCAGTATTTT. Amino acids: CASGRGDTQYF.

This clonotype appeared many times. The chain uses TRBV7-2 and TRBJ1-4; D gene ambiguous. This CDR3 is built from 15 residues. Germline lookup yields CDR1 SGHTA and CDR2 FQGNSA. The V end lost 0 bases, the J end lost 3 bases, and 8 bases lay between the germline ends. CDR3 residues: CASSLAGIANEKLFF. The CDR3 bases are TGTGCCAGCAGCTTAGCAGGGATTGCTAATGAAAAACTGTTTTTT.